The sequence of this TCR beta chain was determined in a study of T cell responses to AZD1222 COVID-19 vaccine. Study-level findings and limits: CD4 TCRs associated with vaccination spanned spike, dominating at 160-218 and 743-854.

Some clones are missing from TCRdb's copy, which holds only in-frame ones; the method was immunoSEQ multiplex PCR. The sample lists about 73,000 clones; about 88% were seen once. Notes on this clone: Its antigen is as yet unknown.

The CDR3 totals 15 residues. The input for sequencing was peripheral blood, taken 28 days after the second AZD1222 dose. The genes are TRBV21-1 and TRBJ2-4; TRBD1, as called in the table, went unchecked against the DNA. TRBV21-1 is shown as a pseudogene. The sequence was collected from an adult who received the AZD1222 COVID-19 vaccine. The CDR3 DNA reads TGTGCCAGCAGCAAACAGGGATTAGCCAAAAACATTCAGTACTTC. It yields the protein CASSKQGLAKNIQYF.